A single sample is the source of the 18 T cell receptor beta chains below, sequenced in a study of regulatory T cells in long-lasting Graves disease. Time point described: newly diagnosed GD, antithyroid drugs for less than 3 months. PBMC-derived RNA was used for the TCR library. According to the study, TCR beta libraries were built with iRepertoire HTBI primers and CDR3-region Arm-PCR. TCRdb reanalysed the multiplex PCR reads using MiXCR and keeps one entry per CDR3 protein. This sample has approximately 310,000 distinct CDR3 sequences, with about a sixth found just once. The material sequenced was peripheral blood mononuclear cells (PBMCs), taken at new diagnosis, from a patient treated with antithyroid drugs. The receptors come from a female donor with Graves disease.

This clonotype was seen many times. DNA of the CDR3: TGTGCCAGCAGCTTCCGGGACAGGGACTCGTATGGCTACACCTTC. This codes for CASSFRDRDSYGYTF. The chain uses TRBV7-2 and TRBJ1-2; 9 positions agree with TRBD1. Germline lookup yields CDR1 SGHTA and CDR2 FQGNSA. V lost 3 bases, J lost 5 bases, and 7 bases stayed unmatched. The CDR3 contains 15 residues.

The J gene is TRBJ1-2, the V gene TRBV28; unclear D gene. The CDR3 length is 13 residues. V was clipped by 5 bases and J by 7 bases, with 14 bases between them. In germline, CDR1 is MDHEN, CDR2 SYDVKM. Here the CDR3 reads CASSTTPETGYTF. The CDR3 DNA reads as TGTGCCAGCAGTACCACCCCCGAAACTGGCTACACCTTC.

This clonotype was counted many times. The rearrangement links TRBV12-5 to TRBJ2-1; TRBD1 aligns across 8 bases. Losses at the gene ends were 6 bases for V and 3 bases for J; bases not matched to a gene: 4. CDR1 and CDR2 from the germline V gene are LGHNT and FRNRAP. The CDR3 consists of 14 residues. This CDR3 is CASGPTGGYNEQFF. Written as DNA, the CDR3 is TGTGCTAGTGGACCCACAGGGGGCTACAATGAGCAGTTCTTC. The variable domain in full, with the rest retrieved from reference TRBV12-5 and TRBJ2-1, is DARVTQTPRHKVTEMGQEVTMRCQPILGHNTVFWYRQTMMQGLELLAYFRNRAPLDDSGMPKDRFSAEMPDATLATLKIQPSEPRDSAVYFCASGPTGGYNEQFFGPGTRLTVL.

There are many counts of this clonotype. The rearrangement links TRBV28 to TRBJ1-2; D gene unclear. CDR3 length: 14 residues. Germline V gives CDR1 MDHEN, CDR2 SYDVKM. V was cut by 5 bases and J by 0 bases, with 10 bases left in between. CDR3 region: CASSRQAANYGYTF. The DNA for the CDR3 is TGTGCCAGCAGTCGCCAGGCAGCTAACTATGGCTACACCTTC.

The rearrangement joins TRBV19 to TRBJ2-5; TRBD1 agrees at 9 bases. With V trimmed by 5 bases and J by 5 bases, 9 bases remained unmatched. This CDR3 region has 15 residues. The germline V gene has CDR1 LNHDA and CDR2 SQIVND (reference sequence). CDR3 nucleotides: TGTGCCAGTAGTTCAACCGGGACAGGGCGGGAGACCCAGTACTTC. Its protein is CASSSTGTGRETQYF.

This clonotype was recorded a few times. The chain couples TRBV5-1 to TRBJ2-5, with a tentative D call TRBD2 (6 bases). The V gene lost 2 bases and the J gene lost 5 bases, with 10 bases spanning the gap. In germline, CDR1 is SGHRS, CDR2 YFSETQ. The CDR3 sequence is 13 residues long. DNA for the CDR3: TGCGCCAGCAGCTTAGGACTATATGAGACCCAGTACTTC. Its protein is CASSLGLYETQYF.

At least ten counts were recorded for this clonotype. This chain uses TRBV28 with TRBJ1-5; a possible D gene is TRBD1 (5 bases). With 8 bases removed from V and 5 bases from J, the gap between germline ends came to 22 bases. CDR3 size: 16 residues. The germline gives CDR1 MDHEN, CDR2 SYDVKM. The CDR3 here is CASWGFGAGSYQPQHF. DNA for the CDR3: TGTGCCAGCTGGGGGTTCGGGGCGGGTTCTTATCAGCCCCAGCATTTT.

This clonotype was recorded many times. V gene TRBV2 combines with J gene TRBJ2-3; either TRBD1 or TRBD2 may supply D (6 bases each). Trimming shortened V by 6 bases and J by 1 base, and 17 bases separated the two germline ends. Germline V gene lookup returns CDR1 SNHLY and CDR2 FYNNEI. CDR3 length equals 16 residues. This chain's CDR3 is CASRSLAGGGTDTQYF. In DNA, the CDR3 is TGTGCCAGCAGATCCCTCGCCGGGGGCGGCACAGATACGCAGTATTTT.

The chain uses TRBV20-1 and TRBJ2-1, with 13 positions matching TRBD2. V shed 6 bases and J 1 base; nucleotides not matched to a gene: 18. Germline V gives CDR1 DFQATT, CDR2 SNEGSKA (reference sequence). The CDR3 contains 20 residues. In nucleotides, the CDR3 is TGCAGTGCCCACCCCCCGGGACTAGCGGGACGGGGCATTTCCTACAATGAGCAGTTCTTC. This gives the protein CSAHPPGLAGRGISYNEQFF.

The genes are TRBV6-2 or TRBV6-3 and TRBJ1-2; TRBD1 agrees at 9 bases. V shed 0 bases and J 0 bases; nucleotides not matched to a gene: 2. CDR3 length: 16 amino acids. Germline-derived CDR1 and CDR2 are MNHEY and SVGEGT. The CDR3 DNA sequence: TGTGCCAGCAGTTACTCGAGACAGGGGGCTAACTATGGCTACACCTTC. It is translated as CASSYSRQGANYGYTF.

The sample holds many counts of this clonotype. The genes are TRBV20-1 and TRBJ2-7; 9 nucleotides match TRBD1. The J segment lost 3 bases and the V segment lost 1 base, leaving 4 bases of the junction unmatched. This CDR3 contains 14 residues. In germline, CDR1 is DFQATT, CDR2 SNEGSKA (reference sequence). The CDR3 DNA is TGCAGTGCTAGAGCGGAGACAGGGGGCTACGAGCAGTACTTC. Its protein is CSARAETGGYEQYF.

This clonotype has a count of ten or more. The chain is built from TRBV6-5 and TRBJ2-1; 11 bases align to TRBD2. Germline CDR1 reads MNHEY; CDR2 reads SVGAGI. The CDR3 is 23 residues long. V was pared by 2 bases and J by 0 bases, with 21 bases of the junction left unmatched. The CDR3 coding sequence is TGTGCCAGCAGTTACGGCCTAGCGGGAGGTTTCGAAACCATTATGAGCTCCTACAATGAGCAGTTCTTC. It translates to CASSYGLAGGFETIMSSYNEQFF.

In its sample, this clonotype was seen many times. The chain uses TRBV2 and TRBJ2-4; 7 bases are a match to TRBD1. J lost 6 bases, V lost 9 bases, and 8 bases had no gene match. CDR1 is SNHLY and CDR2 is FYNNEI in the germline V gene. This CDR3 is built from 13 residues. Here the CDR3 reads CASKPGQTNIQYF. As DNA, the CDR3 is TGTGCCAGTAAGCCGGGACAGACAAACATTCAGTACTTC.

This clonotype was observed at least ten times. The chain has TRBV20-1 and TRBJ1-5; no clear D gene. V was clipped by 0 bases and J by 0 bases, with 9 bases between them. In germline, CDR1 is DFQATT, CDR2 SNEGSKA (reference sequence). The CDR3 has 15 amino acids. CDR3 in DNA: TGCAGTGCTAGAGACAAAATATCTAGCAATCAGCCCCAGCATTTT. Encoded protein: CSARDKISSNQPQHF.

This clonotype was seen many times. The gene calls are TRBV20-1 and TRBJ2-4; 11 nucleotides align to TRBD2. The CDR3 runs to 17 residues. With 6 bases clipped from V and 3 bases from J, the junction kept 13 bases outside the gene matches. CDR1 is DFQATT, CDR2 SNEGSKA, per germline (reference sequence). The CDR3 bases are TGCAGTGCGAATGAACCACTAGCGGGAGCGGTCAAAAACATTCAGTACTTC. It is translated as CSANEPLAGAVKNIQYF.

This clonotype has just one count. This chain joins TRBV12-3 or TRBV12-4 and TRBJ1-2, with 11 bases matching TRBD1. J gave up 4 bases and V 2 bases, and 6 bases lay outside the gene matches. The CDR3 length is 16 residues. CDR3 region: CASSLTRTGGFYGYTF. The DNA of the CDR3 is TGTGCCAGCAGTTTAACTCGGACAGGGGGCTTCTATGGCTACACCTTC.

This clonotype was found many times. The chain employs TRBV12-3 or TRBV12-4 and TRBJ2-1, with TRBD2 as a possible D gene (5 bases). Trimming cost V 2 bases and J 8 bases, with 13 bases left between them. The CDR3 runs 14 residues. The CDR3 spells CASSLIWVGDEQFF. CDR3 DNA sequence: TGTGCCAGCAGTTTAATCTGGGTGGGAGATGAGCAGTTCTTC.

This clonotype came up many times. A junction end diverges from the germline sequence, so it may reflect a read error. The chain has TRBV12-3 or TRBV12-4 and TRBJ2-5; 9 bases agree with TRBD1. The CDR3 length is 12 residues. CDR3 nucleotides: TGTGCCAGCAGTTATAACCGGGACAGGGTGAACTTC. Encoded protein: CASSYNRDRVNF.